The 18 T cell receptor beta chains presented below share a single source sample, sequenced in a study of Graves' ophthalmopathy and Graves' hyperthyroidism. Using RNA transcripts, the TCR beta CDR3 regions were amplified. Second-round multiplex PCR came after first-round RT-PCR with HTBI primers. TCRdb ran MiXCR on the multiplex PCR reads and lists one entry per CDR3 protein. The repertoire includes about 1.1 million distinct CDR3 sequences, about 38% of them detected once, and 11% sits in the top ten. Sequenced sample: peripheral blood or thyroid tissue (not recorded which). These receptors all come from an adult man with Graves' hyperthyroidism.

This clonotype was counted only a few times. CDR3 amino acids: CATSPGWSGNTIYF. The CDR3 DNA follows: TGTGCCACCAGCCCAGGGTGGTCTGGAAACACCATATATTTT. The chain joins TRBV15 to TRBJ1-3; tentative D call: TRBD1 (5 bases). The germline V gene has CDR1 LNHNV and CDR2 YYDKDF (reference sequence). The CDR3 runs 14 residues. V was trimmed by 5 bases and J by 1 base, leaving 9 bases between them.

The chain is built from TRBV20-1 and TRBJ1-1; D is possibly TRBD1 (6 bases). The CDR3 length is 13 residues. Between the trimmed V and J ends, which lost 5 bases and 4 bases, there was a span of 14 bases. CDR1 and CDR2 from the germline V gene are DFQATT and SNEGSKA (reference sequence). CDR3 bases: TGCAGTGCTCAAGGGGGTCGTTTCACTGAAGCTTTCTTT. Protein sequence: CSAQGGRFTEAFF.

The chain employs TRBV15 and TRBJ2-2; weak D call: TRBD1 (6 bases). The V gene's germline CDR1 is LNHNV and CDR2 YYDKDF (reference sequence). The ends were cut back, 4 bases at V and 7 bases at J, with 28 bases in the middle. The CDR3 loop spans 19 amino acids. CDR3 residues: CATSTALTGSPTRGGELFF. Written as DNA, the CDR3 is TGTGCCACCAGCACAGCCCTCACAGGGTCCCCCACACGGGGCGGGGAGCTGTTTTTT.

This clonotype was counted a single time. The rearrangement joins TRBV7-8 to TRBJ2-7; TRBD1 might be the D (5 bases). From germline, CDR1 is SGHVS and CDR2 FQNEAQ. CDR3 length: 12 residues. Trimming pared 5 bases from V and 6 bases from J, leaving 11 bases between. The CDR3 bases are TGTGCCAGCAGCCTCAACAGGCCCGAGCAGTACTTC. Translated: CASSLNRPEQYF.

The chain employs TRBV2 and TRBJ1-2; 9 nucleotides align to TRBD1. The length of the CDR3 is 16 residues. Germline CDR1 SNHLY, CDR2 FYNNEI. Trimming removed 7 bases from V and 2 bases from J; junction bases left unmatched: 11. This CDR3 reads CASNPGQGPKNYGYTF. CDR3 in DNA: TGTGCCAGCAACCCGGGACAGGGACCGAAAAACTATGGCTACACCTTC.

V and J are TRBV28 and TRBJ1-4; possible D gene TRBD1, 6 bases. V was trimmed by 5 bases and J by 8 bases, leaving 18 bases between them. There are 15 residues in the CDR3. Germline V gene data show CDR1 as MDHEN and CDR2 as SYDVKM. CDR3 residues: CASSPGGASTEKLFF. The CDR3 DNA is TGTGCCAGCAGTCCGGGGGGGGCCTCCACCGAAAAACTGTTTTTT.

The CDR3 protein is CASTDPRQGNGYTF. The CDR3 DNA reads as TGTGCCAGCACCGATCCCAGACAGGGGAATGGCTACACCTTC. V is TRBV7-9 and J is TRBJ1-2; 8 bases map to TRBD1. The trim removed 7 bases at V and 6 bases at J, leaving 10 bases unmatched. Per the germline V gene, CDR1 is SEHNR and CDR2 is FQNEAQ (reference sequence). The CDR3 loop spans 14 amino acids.

V gene TRBV10-2 combines with J gene TRBJ1-6; no definite D call. The CDR3 sequence is 11 residues long. The ends were cut back, 4 bases at V and 10 bases at J, with 5 bases in the middle. CDR1 is WSHSY, CDR2 SAAADI, per germline. The CDR3: CASSAYSPLHF. The CDR3 nucleotides read TGCGCCAGCAGTGCATACTCACCCCTCCACTTT.

This clonotype was seen at least ten times. V is TRBV19 and J is TRBJ1-5, with 12 positions matching TRBD1. V lost 8 bases and J lost 6; bases outside the gene matches: 2. Germline V gives CDR1 LNHDA, CDR2 SQIVND (reference sequence). The CDR3 sequence is 13 residues long. The CDR3 nucleotides are TGTGCCAGTGGGACAGGGGGCCGTCAGCCCCAGCATTTT. This translates into CASGTGGRQPQHF.

This clonotype was observed at least ten times. V and J are TRBV7-9 and TRBJ1-2; 7 bases are shared with TRBD1. The junction had 5 bases not matched to a gene; V was cut back by 6 bases and J by 1 base. Germline loops: CDR1 SEHNR, CDR2 FQNEAQ (reference sequence). The CDR3 loop spans 14 amino acids. The CDR3 here is CASRTDRINYGYTF. The DNA of the CDR3 is TGTGCCAGCAGAACGGACAGGATTAACTATGGCTACACCTTC.

This clonotype was seen ten or more times. The rearrangement joins TRBV12-3 or TRBV12-4 to TRBJ1-5; D gene uncertain. Deletions cut 3 bases from V and 0 bases from J, with 0 bases between. The CDR3 contains 12 residues. CDR3 in amino acids: CASSFSNQPQHF. In DNA, the CDR3 is TGTGCCAGCAGTTTTAGCAATCAGCCCCAGCATTTT.

J is TRBJ2-3 and V is TRBV25-1; unclear D gene. Germline assignment: CDR1 MGHDK and CDR2 SYGVNS. This CDR3 has 16 residues. V was pared by 5 bases and J by 2 bases, with 17 bases between. CDR3 nucleotides: TGTGCCAGCAGTCGGGTCTTAGGCGGAGTCACAGATACGCAGTATTTT. Translated, it gives CASSRVLGGVTDTQYF.

About this clonotype itself: A read error may produce the germline difference seen at one junction end. The chain carries TRBV7-8 and TRBJ1-1, with D possibly being TRBD1 (5 bases). Germline V gene data show CDR1 as SGHVS and CDR2 as FQNEAQ. The CDR3 consists of 13 residues. DNA for the CDR3: TGCGCCAGCAGCCAAGATGTGGAGGGGAAAGCTTTCTTT. This translates into CASSQDVEGKAFF.

The CDR3 nucleotides are TGTGCCAGCAACCTAGTGGGATCCCCAACGTTTTATTACTATGGCTACACCTTC. Encoded protein: CASNLVGSPTFYYYGYTF. This sequence joins TRBV25-1 and TRBJ1-2; the D is unclear. The germline V gene encodes CDR1 MGHDK and CDR2 SYGVNS. Between the trimmed V and J ends, which lost 7 bases and 3 bases, there was a span of 27 bases. The CDR3 length is 18 residues.

Ten or more counts support this clonotype. The chain uses TRBV10-3 and TRBJ1-3; D gene uncertain. Trimming removed 6 bases from V and 0 bases from J, with 9 bases in between. In germline, CDR1 is ENHRY, CDR2 SYGVKD. The CDR3 totals 14 residues. CDR3 in amino acids: CAIRVTASGNTIYF. Written as DNA, the CDR3 is TGTGCCATCAGGGTCACAGCCTCTGGAAACACCATATATTTT.

This clonotype was found many times. Here the CDR3 DNA reads TGTGCCAGTAGAAAGGACGGGACCTACGAGCAGTACTTC. It yields the protein CASRKDGTYEQYF. This chain joins TRBV19 and TRBJ2-7, with D perhaps matching TRBD2 (5 bases). The germline CDR1 and CDR2 sequences are LNHDA and SQIVND (reference sequence). Trimming pared 6 bases from V and 2 bases from J, leaving 11 bases between. The CDR3 totals 13 residues.

This clonotype was observed a handful of times. J is TRBJ2-2 and V is TRBV4-3, with unresolved D. CDR3 size: 13 residues. V dropped 0 bases and J dropped 5 bases, with 4 bases sitting between them. The germline V gene has CDR1 LGHNA and CDR2 YSLEER. The CDR3 protein is CASSQDKTGELFF. The CDR3 DNA is TGCGCCAGCAGCCAAGATAAGACCGGGGAGCTGTTTTTT.

The chain employs TRBV6-5 and TRBJ1-1, with 12 nucleotides matching TRBD1. Germline CDR1 and CDR2: MNHEY and SVGAGI. V lost 10 bases and J lost 1; bases outside the gene matches: 10. This CDR3 region has 16 residues. CDR3 in amino acids: CATVPGQGAPNTEAFF. The CDR3 DNA reads TGTGCCACCGTACCGGGACAGGGGGCGCCGAACACTGAAGCTTTCTTT.